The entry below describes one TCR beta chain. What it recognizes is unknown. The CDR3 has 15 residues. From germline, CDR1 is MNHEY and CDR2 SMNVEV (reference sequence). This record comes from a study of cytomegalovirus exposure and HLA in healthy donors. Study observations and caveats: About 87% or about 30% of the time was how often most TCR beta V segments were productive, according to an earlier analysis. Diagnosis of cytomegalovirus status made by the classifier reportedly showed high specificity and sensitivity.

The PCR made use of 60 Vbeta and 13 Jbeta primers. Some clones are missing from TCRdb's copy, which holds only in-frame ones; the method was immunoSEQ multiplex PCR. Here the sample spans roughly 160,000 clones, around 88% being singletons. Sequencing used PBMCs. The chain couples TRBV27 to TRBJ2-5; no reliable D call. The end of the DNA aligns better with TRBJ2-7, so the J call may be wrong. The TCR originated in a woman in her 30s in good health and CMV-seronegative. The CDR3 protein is CASSAYLTGLYEQYF. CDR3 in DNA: TGTGCCAGCAGTGCTTACTTAACTGGGCTGTACGAGCAGTACTTC.